A selection of T cell receptor beta chains follows, all from one sample in a study of shared clonotypes between healthy human individuals. Here immunoSEQ multiplex PCR was the method, and the copy in TCRdb shows in-frame clones only, minus some. Here the sample spans about 2.4 million clones, 93% being singletons. Material for sequencing was naive CD4+ T cells from PBMCs. The receptor source for this set is a young man in good health. Some clones in this sample may be carry-over from other donors' samples. CDR3s include the opening cysteine and the closing phenylalanine or tryptophan. D genes are given only for firm matches. The listing skips clone size in some rows; elsewhere it reads once, few, many or a size class.

TRBJ2-2	NA	15	NA	TRBV12-5	TGTGCTAGTGGCCAAGGGACCGCGAACACCGGGGAGCTGTTTTTT	CASGQGTANTGELFF
TRBJ2-7	NA	15	NA	TRBV6-1	TGTGCCAGCACCTCTGACCCCGCGAGCTCCTACGAGCAGTACTTC	CASTSDPASSYEQYF
TRBJ2-2	TRBD1	14	NA	TRBV11-2	TGTGCCAGCAGCTTTGCCACAGGGGCCGGGGAGCTGTTTTTT	CASSFATGAGELFF
TRBJ2-4	NA	14	NA	TRBV6-5	TGTGCCAGCAGGGAACGGGTAGCCAAAAACATTCAGTACTTC	CASRERVAKNIQYF
TRBJ2-7	TRBD1	14	NA	TRBV18	TGTGCCAGCTCGTTTACCGGGACAGGGTCCGAGCAGTACTTC	CASSFTGTGSEQYF
TRBJ2-3	TRBD2	18	NA	TRBV28	TGTGCCAGCAGTCCCTCATCGGGGACTAGCGGGAGCACAGATACGCAGTATTTT	CASSPSSGTSGSTDTQYF
TRBJ1-2	TRBD1	14	once	TRBV28	TGTGCCAGCAGCGGGGACAGGGGCTTGGGCGGCTACACCTTC	CASSGDRGLGGYTF
TRBJ2-1	NA	17	NA	TRBV11-3	TGTGCCAGCAGCTTAGGAATAGGAGTGAGCTCCTACAATGAGCAGTTCTTC	CASSLGIGVSSYNEQFF
TRBJ1-2	NA	12	NA	TRBV5-6	TGTGCCAGCAGCTTTAGAGGAAGCGGCTACACCTTC	CASSFRGSGYTF
TRBJ2-7	TRBD1	16	NA	TRBV7-3	TGTGCCATCCCTCTTACCAGGGACAGCAATTGTTACGAGCAGTACTTC	CAIPLTRDSNCYEQYF
TRBJ1-6	TRBD1	16	NA	TRBV30	TGTGCCTGGCTGGACAGGGAAGCGTTGTTGATTTCACCCCTCCACTTT	CAWLDREALLISPLHF
TRBJ2-1	NA	16	NA	TRBV9	TGTGCCAGCAGCGTAGCTGGGCAGCCTGTCCCCGGAGAGCAGTTCTTC	CASSVAGQPVPGEQFF
TRBJ2-5	NA	14	NA	TRBV21-1	TGTGCCAGCAGCTACCCCGAGGGAAAAGAGACCCAGTACTTC	CASSYPEGKETQYF
TRBJ1-4	NA	16	NA	TRBV30	TGTGCCTGGAGCGTCAGGAGGGGTTCATTCCGAGAAAAACTGTTTTTT	CAWSVRRGSFREKLFF
TRBJ2-5	NA	13	NA	TRBV10-3	TGTGCCATCAAGGAGGCTAGCGCCGAGACCCAGTACTTC	CAIKEASAETQYF
TRBJ1-5	TRBD1	14	NA	TRBV6-5	TGTGCCAGCAGAACAGGGGGCCCCAATCAGCCCCAGCATTTT	CASRTGGPNQPQHF
TRBJ1-5	NA	14	NA	TRBV5-1	TGCGCCAGCAGCTTGGCCCAGGGTAGTCAGCCCCAGCATTTT	CASSLAQGSQPQHF
TRBJ1-3	NA	16	once	TRBV7-7	TGTGCCAGCAGCCTCTCCGGGCCAGATTTAGGAAACACCATATATTTT	CASSLSGPDLGNTIYF
TRBJ1-4	NA	11	NA	TRBV20-1	TGCAGTGCTAGGAGTAATGAAAAACTGTTTTTT	CSARSNEKLFF
TRBJ1-5	TRBD1	15	NA	TRBV19	TGTGCCAGTAGCCCTACAGGGGCCTTCAATCAGCCCCAGCATTTT	CASSPTGAFNQPQHF
TRBJ2-7	TRBD2	14	NA	TRBV7-2	TGTGCCAGCAGCAAGGCAGGACTAGCCGGCGAGCAGTACTTC	CASSKAGLAGEQYF
TRBJ2-7	TRBD1	14	once	TRBV7-2	TGTGCCAGCAGCCGGGACAGGGTGTCCTACGAGCAGTACTTC	CASSRDRVSYEQYF
TRBJ2-1	TRBD1	15	NA	TRBV18	TGTGCCAGCTCACCACCCGGACAGGGGGCCCATGAGCAGTTCTTC	CASSPPGQGAHEQFF
TRBJ1-1	TRBD1	15	NA	TRBV27	TGTGCCAGCAGTTTATACGGGACAGGGTACACTGAAGCTTTCTTT	CASSLYGTGYTEAFF
TRBJ2-7	NA	14	NA	TRBV27	TGTGCCAGCAGTTTATCACATCGTTCCTACGAGCAGTACTTC	CASSLSHRSYEQYF
TRBJ2-2	NA	16	NA	TRBV11-3	TGTGCCAGCAGCCAGGGTCAACTAGAAGGCACCGGGGAGCTGTTTTTT	CASSQGQLEGTGELFF
TRBJ2-7	NA	15	NA	TRBV5-6	TGTGCCAGCAGCTTGGGGGAGGTTAGCAGACCCGAGCAGTACTTC	CASSLGEVSRPEQYF
TRBJ1-2	TRBD1	13	NA	TRBV28	TGTGCCAGCGGACTTTCAGGGGGCCGTGGCTACACCTTC	CASGLSGGRGYTF
TRBJ2-5	TRBD1	15	NA	TRBV5-1	TGCGCCAGCAGCTTGGCGGGGACAGCCGAAGAGACCCAGTACTTC	CASSLAGTAEETQYF
TRBJ2-7	TRBD2	15	NA	TRBV7-6	TGTGCCAGCAGCTTGAATCTAGCGGCCACCTACGAGCAGTACTTC	CASSLNLAATYEQYF
TRBJ2-3	NA	14	NA	TRBV18	TGTGCCAGCTCACAGGGACATCCGGCAGATACGCAGTATTTT	CASSQGHPADTQYF
TRBJ1-2	TRBD1	15	NA	TRBV7-2	TGTGCCAGCAGCGGACGGGACAGGGGGAACTATGGCTACACCTTC	CASSGRDRGNYGYTF
TRBJ1-1	NA	14	NA	TRBV11-1	TGTGCCAGCAGCTTAGTGCAGGCAGGCACTGAAGCTTTCTTT	CASSLVQAGTEAFF
TRBJ2-1	NA	16	NA	TRBV5-1	TGCGCCAGCAGGGTCGGACAGCAGAGCTCCTACAATGAGCAGTTCTTC	CASRVGQQSSYNEQFF
TRBJ2-5	NA	13	NA	TRBV30	TGTGCCTGGAGTATGCAAGTCCAAGAGACCCAGTACTTC	CAWSMQVQETQYF
TRBJ2-3	NA	12	NA	TRBV11-3	TGTGCCAGCAGCCAAGGCACAGATACGCAGTATTTT	CASSQGTDTQYF